The subject of this entry is one TCR beta chain. What it binds is not known. This entry belongs to a study of cytomegalovirus exposure and HLA in healthy donors. Findings and caveats of the study: It was reported in a later analysis that an Asian-associated ancestry cluster showed fewer N-insertions than the approximately 700-donor mean. Reportedly, TCR beta sequences accurately predicted HLA-A and HLA-B alleles in most subjects.

Primers: 60 Vbeta forward and 13 Jbeta reverse. TCRdb keeps only in-frame clones here, not all; method: immunoSEQ multiplex PCR. The table includes some 140,000 clones, over 60% detected once. All the people who gave samples were healthy bone marrow donors. The sequence derives from a female donor in good health and CMV-seropositive. The sequencing input was PBMCs.

CDR3 bases: TGTGCCAGCCAAGCACAGGGCGGGGAGACCCAGTACTTC. This codes for CASQAQGGETQYF. The rearrangement uses TRBV2 and TRBJ2-5, with D possibly matching TRBD1 (6 bases). Per germline, CDR1 SNHLY and CDR2 FYNNEI. The CDR3 runs to 13 residues. Between the trimmed V and J ends, which lost 8 bases and 5 bases, there was a span of 15 bases.